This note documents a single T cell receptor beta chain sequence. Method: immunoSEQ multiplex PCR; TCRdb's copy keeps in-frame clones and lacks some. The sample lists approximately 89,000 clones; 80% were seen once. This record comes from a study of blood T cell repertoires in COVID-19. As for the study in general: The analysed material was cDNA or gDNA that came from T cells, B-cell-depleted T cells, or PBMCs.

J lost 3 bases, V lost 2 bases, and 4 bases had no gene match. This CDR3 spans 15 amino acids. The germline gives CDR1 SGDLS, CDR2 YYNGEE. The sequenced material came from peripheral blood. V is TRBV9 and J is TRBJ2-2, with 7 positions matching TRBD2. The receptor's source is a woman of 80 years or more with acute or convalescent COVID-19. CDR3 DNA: TGTGCCAGCAGCGTTGAAGGGAGGGACACCGGGGAGCTGTTTTTT. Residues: CASSVEGRDTGELFF.